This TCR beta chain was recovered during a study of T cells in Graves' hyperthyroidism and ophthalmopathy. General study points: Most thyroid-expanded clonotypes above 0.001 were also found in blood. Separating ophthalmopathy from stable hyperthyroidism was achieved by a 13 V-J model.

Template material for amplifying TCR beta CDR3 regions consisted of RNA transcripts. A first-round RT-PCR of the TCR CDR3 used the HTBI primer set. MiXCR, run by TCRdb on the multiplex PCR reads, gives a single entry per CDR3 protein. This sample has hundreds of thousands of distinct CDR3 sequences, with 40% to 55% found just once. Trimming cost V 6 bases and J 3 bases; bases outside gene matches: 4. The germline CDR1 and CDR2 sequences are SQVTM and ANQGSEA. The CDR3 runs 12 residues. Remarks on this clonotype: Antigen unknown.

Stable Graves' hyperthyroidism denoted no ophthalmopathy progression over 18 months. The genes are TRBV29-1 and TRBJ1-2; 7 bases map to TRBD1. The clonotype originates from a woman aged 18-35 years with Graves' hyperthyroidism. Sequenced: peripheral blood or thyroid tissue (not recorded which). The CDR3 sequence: CSVETGHYGYTF. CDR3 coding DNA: TGCAGCGTCGAGACAGGGCACTATGGCTACACCTTC.